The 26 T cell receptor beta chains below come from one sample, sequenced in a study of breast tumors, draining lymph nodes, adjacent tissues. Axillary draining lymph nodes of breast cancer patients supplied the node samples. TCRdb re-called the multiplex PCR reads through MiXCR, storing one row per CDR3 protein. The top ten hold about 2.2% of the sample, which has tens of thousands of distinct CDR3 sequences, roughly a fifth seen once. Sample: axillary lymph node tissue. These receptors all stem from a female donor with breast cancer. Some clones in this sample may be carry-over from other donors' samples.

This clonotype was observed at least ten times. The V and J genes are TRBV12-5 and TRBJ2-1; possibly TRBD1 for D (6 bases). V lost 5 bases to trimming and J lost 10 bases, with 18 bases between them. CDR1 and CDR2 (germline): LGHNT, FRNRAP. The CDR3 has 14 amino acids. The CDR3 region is CASGPTGYEREQFF. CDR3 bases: TGTGCTAGTGGTCCCACAGGGTATGAACGGGAGCAGTTCTTC.

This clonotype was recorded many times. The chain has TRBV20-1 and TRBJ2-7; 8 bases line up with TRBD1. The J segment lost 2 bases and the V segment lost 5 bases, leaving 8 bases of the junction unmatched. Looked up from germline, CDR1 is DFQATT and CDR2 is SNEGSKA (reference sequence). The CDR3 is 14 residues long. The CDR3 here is CSAGGQGAAYEQYF. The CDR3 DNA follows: TGCAGTGCTGGCGGACAGGGTGCGGCCTACGAGCAGTACTTC.

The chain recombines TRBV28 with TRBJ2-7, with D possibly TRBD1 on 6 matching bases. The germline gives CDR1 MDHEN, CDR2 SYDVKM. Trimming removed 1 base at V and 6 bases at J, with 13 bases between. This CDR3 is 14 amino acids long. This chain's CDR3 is CASSLSQRGTEQYF. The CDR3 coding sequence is TGTGCCAGCAGTTTATCGCAGAGGGGGACCGAGCAGTACTTC.

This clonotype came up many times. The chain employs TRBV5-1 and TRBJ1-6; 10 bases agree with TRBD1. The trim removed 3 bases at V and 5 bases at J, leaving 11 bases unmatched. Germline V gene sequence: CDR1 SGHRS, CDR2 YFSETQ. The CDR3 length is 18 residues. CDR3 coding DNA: TGCGCCAGCAGCTCTGTCCCGGGACAGGGGTCCCATAATTCACCCCTCCACTTT. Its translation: CASSSVPGQGSHNSPLHF.

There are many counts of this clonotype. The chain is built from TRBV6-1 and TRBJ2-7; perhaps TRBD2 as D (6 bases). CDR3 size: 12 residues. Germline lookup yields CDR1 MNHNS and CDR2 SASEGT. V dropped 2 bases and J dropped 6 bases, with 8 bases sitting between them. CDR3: CASSEWRVEQYF. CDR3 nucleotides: TGTGCCAGCAGTGAATGGAGGGTCGAGCAGTACTTC.

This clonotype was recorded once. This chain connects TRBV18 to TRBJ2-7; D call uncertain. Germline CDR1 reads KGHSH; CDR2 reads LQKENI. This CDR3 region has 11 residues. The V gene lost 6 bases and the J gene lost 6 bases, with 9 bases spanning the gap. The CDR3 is CASSVGCEQYF. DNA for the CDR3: TGTGCCAGCTCCGTCGGCTGCGAGCAGTACTTC.

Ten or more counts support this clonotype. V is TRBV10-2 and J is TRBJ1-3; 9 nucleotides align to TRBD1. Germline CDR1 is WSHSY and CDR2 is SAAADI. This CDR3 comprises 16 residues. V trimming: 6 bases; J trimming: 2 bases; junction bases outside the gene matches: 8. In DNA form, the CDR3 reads TGCGCCAGCAGGGCGACCACAGGGGGCCCTGGAAACACCATATATTTT. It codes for CASRATTGGPGNTIYF.

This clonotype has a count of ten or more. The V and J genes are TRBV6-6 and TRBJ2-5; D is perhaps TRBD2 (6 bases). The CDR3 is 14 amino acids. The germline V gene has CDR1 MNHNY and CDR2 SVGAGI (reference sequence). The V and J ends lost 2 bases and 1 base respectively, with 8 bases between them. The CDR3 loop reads CASSYMGGQETQYF. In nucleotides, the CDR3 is TGTGCCAGCAGTTACATGGGGGGCCAAGAGACCCAGTACTTC.

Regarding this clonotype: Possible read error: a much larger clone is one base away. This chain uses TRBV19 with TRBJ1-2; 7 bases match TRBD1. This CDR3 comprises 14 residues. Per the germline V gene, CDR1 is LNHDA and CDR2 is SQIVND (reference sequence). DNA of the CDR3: TGTGCCAGTAGTCCGCGACAGGGTTACTATGGCTACATCTTC. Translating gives CASSPRQGYYGYIF.

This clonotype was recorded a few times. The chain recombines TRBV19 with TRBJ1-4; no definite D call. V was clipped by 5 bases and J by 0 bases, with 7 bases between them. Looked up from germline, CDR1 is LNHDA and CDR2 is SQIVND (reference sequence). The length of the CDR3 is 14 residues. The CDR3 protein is CASSVTATNEKLFF. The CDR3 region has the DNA TGTGCCAGTAGTGTGACTGCAACTAATGAAAAACTGTTTTTT.

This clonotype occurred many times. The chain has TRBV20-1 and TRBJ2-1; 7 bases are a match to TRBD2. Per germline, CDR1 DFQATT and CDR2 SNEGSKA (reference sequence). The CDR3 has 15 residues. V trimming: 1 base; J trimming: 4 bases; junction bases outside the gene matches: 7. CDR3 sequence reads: CSARVSSGRYNEQFF. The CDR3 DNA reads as TGCAGTGCTAGAGTATCTAGCGGCCGATACAATGAGCAGTTCTTC.

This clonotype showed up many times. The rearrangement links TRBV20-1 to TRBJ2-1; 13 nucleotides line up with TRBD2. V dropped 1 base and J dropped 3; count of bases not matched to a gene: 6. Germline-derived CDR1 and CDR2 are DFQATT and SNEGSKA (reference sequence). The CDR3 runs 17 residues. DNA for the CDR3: TGCAGTGCTAGAGGCTTACTAGCGGGAGGGGGCTACAATGAGCAGTTCTTC. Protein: CSARGLLAGGGYNEQFF.

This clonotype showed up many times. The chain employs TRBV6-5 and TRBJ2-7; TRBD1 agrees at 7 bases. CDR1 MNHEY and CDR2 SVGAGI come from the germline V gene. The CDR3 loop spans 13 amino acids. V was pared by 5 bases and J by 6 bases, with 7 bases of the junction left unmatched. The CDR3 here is CASSPTGSGEQYF. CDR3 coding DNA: TGTGCCAGCAGTCCGACAGGGTCCGGCGAGCAGTACTTC.

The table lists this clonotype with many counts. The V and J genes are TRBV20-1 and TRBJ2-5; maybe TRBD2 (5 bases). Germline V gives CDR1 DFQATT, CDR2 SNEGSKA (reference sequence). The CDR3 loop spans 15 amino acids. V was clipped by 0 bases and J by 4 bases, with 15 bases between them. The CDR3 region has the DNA TGCAGTGCTAGAGATCTAGTGACGGGGAGAGAGACCCAGTACTTC. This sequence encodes CSARDLVTGRETQYF.

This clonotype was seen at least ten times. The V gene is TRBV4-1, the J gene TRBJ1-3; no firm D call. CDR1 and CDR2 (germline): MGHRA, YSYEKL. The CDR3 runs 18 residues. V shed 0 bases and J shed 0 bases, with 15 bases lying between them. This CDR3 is CASSQEGFEGYSGNTIYF. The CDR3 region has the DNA TGCGCCAGCAGCCAAGAAGGGTTTGAAGGGTACTCTGGAAACACCATATATTTT.

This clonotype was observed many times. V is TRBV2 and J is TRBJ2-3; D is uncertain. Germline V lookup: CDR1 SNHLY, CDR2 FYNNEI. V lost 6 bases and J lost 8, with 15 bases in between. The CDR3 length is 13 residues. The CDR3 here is CASSYRPPPTQYF. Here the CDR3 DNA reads TGTGCCAGCAGCTACAGACCGCCTCCTACGCAGTATTTT.

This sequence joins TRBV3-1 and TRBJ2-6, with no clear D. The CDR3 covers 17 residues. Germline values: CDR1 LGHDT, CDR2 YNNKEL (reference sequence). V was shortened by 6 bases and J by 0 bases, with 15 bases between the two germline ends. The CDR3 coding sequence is TGTGCCAGCAGTCTTGTAGTTTTTCTCTCTGGGGCCAACGTCCTGACTTTC. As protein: CASSLVVFLSGANVLTF.

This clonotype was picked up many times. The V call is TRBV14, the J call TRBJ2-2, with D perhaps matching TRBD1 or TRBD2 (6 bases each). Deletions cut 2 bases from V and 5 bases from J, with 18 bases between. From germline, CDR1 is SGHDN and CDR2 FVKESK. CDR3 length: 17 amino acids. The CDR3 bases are TGTGCCAGCAGCCAAAAGGAAGGGGGACTGCGTACCGGGGAGCTGTTTTTT. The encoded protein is CASSQKEGGLRTGELFF.

DNA for the CDR3: TGTGCCAGCTCACCAGCGGGTCTTTACGAGCAGTACTTC. Translated, it gives CASSPAGLYEQYF. The chain is built from TRBV18 and TRBJ2-7; tentative D call: TRBD2 (5 bases). CDR1 and CDR2 (germline): KGHSH, LQKENI. The ends were cut back, 2 bases at V and 4 bases at J, with 9 bases in the middle. CDR3 length equals 13 residues.

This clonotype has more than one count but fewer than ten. In DNA, the CDR3 is TGTGCCAGCAGTGAACCCCTCAGGGTACAAACGCAGTATTTT. This translates into CASSEPLRVQTQYF. This chain links TRBV6-1 with TRBJ2-3, with D possibly being TRBD1 (5 bases). The CDR3 runs 14 residues. V lost 2 bases, J lost 9 bases, and 15 bases lay in between. The germline gives CDR1 MNHNS, CDR2 SASEGT.

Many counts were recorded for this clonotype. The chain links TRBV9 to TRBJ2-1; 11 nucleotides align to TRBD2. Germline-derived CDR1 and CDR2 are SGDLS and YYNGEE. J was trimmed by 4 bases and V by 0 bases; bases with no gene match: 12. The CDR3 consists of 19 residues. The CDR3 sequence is CASSVGSLAGGAGYNEQFF. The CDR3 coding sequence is TGTGCCAGCAGCGTAGGTTCTCTAGCGGGAGGTGCGGGTTACAATGAGCAGTTCTTC.

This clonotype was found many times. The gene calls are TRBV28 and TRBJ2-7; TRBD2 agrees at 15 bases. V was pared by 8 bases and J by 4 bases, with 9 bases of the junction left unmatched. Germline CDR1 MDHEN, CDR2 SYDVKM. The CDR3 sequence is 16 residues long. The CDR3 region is CASSGLGLAGGYEQYF. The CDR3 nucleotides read TGTGCCAGCTCAGGTTTAGGACTAGCGGGAGGGTACGAGCAGTACTTC.

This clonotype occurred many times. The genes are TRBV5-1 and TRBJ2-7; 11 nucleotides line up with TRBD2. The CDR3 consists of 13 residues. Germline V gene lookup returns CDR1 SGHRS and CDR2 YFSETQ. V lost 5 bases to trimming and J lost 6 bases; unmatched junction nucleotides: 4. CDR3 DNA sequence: TGCGCCAGCAGAACTAGCGGGAGTGGCGAGCAGTACTTC. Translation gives CASRTSGSGEQYF.

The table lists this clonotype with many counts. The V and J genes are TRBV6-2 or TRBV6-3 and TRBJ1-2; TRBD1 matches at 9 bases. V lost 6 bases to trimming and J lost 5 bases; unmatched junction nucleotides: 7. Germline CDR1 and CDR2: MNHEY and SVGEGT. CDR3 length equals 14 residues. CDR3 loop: CASRRSGTGYGYTF. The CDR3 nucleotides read TGTGCCAGCAGGAGATCCGGGACAGGGTATGGCTACACCTTC.

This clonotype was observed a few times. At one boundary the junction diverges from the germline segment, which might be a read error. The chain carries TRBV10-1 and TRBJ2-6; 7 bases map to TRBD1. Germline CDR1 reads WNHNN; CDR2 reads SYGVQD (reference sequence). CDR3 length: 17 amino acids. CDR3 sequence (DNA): TGCGCCAGCAGTGAGACAGGGGACCGGTCTGGGGCCAACGTCCTGGCTTTC. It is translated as CASSETGDRSGANVLAF.

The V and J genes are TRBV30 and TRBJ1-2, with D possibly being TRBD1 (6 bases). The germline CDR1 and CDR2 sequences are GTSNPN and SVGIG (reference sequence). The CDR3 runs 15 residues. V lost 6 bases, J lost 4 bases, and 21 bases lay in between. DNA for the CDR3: TGTGCCTGCGACGAGGATACAGGGCGCCTCTATGGCTACACCTTC. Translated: CACDEDTGRLYGYTF. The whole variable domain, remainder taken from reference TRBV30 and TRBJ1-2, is SQTIHQWPATLVQPVGSPLSLECTVEGTSNPNLYWYRQAAGRGLQLLFYSVGIGQISSEVPQNLSASRPQDRQFILSSKKLLLSDSGFYLCACDEDTGRLYGYTFGSGTRLTVV.